The following is a T cell receptor (beta chain) sequence with its context. Some clones are missing from TCRdb's copy, which holds only in-frame ones; the method was immunoSEQ multiplex PCR. The sample comprises about 88,000 clones, 85% to 90% of which are singletons, and 1.5% to 2% rests with the top ten. The source of the sample is a study of T cells after somatic rescue of genetic block. This CDR3 contains 15 residues. The V gene end was trimmed by 4 bases and the J gene end by 6 bases; junction bases not matched to a gene: 9. The germline V gene encodes CDR1 LGHNA and CDR2 YNFKEQ. Source material: peripheral blood mononuclear cells (PBMCs). This chain links TRBV4-2 with TRBJ2-7, with 10 nucleotides matching TRBD2. The clonotype originates from a woman younger than 35. The CDR3 loop is CASSPGGTSVSEQYF. CDR3 nucleotides: TGTGCCAGCAGCCCCGGCGGGACTAGCGTCTCCGAGCAGTACTTC.